Shown below are 16 T cell receptor beta chains from a single sample sequenced in a study of cytomegalovirus exposure and HLA in healthy donors. PCR was performed using 60 Vbeta and 13 Jbeta primers. The table came from immunoSEQ multiplex PCR; TCRdb's copy has only in-frame clones and leaves some out. This repertoire shows 120,000 to 150,000 clones, 64% found once; its top ten account for 3%. Sequencing was done on a sample of PBMCs. These receptors all come from a woman in her twenties or thirties in good health and CMV-seropositive.

Regarding this clone: This CDR3 is also generated by other DNA sequences in the sample. V and J are TRBV18 and TRBJ2-5; 7 bases line up with TRBD1. Germline V gives CDR1 KGHSH, CDR2 LQKENI. CDR3 length: 13 residues. Unmatched junction bases numbered 1, after V lost 3 bases and J lost 3 bases. The CDR3 spells CASSPGQKETQYF. CDR3 nucleotides: TGTGCCAGCTCACCGGGACAGAAAGAGACCCAGTACTTC.

The V gene is TRBV11-2, the J gene TRBJ2-7; D possibly corresponds to TRBD1 (6 bases). V was pared by 6 bases and J by 3 bases, with 15 bases between. The length of the CDR3 is 14 residues. Germline V gene lookup returns CDR1 SGHAT and CDR2 FQNNGV. CDR3 DNA sequence: TGTGCCAGCAGACCCCGACAGGTCAACTACGAGCAGTACTTC. Translating gives CASRPRQVNYEQYF.

The V call is TRBV15, the J call TRBJ2-3, with D maybe TRBD2 (7 bases). Germline lookup yields CDR1 LNHNV and CDR2 YYDKDF (reference sequence). This CDR3 spans 15 amino acids. With 8 bases removed from V and 5 bases from J, the gap between germline ends came to 20 bases. The CDR3 protein is CATGSRGAQGDTQYF. CDR3 sequence (DNA): TGTGCCACCGGCTCTCGGGGGGCGCAGGGAGATACGCAGTATTTT. Full variable domain (remainder filled in from reference TRBV15 and TRBJ2-3): DAMVIQNPRYQVTQFGKPVTLSCSQTLNHNVMYWYQQKSSQAPKLLFHYYDKDFNNEADTPDNFQSRRPNTSFCFLDIRSPGLGDTAMYLCATGSRGAQGDTQYFGPGTRLTVL.

The rearrangement links TRBV4-1 to TRBJ2-7; 8 bases match TRBD1. The CDR3 has 15 residues. The junction had 7 bases not matched to a gene; V was cut back by 3 bases and J by 3 bases. Germline V lookup: CDR1 MGHRA, CDR2 YSYEKL. The chain's CDR3 is CASSHMRDRYYEQYF. The CDR3 coding sequence is TGCGCCAGCAGCCATATGAGGGACAGGTACTACGAGCAGTACTTC.

The J gene is TRBJ1-4, the V gene TRBV2, with D uncertain. Trimming stripped 3 bases from V and 8 bases from J, with 13 bases between. The CDR3 contains 14 residues. CDR1 and CDR2 (germline): SNHLY, FYNNEI. The CDR3 region is CASSEYEEYEKLFF. CDR3 DNA: TGTGCCAGCAGTGAGTACGAGGAATACGAAAAACTGTTTTTT.

This clone appeared a few times. V is TRBV7-9 and J is TRBJ1-5; the D is unclear. Germline CDR1 SEHNR, CDR2 FQNEAQ (reference sequence). Trimming left V 1 base short and J 8 bases short, with 15 bases between. The CDR3 consists of 15 residues. CDR3 in DNA: TGTGCCAGCAGCTTAGGTGGATCTTCGGAGGAGCCCCAGCATTTT. It yields the protein CASSLGGSSEEPQHF. Supplemented by reference TRBV7-9 and TRBJ1-5, the full variable domain reads DTGVSQNPRHKITKRGQNVTFRCDPISEHNRLYWYRQTLGQGPEFLTYFQNEAQLEKSRLLSDRFSAERPKGSFSTLEIQRTEQGDSAMYLCASSLGGSSEEPQHFGDGTRLSIL.

There are a few counts of this clone. The V gene is TRBV5-4, the J gene TRBJ2-7; a possible D gene is TRBD1 (6 bases). Germline V gene lookup returns CDR1 SGHNT and CDR2 YYREEE (reference sequence). V was clipped by 5 bases and J by 9 bases, with 21 bases between them. The CDR3 consists of 14 residues. For the CDR3, the DNA is TGTGCCAGCAGGACGACAGGAGAGGGTACGGCGCAGTACTTC. The encoded protein is CASRTTGEGTAQYF.

The J gene is TRBJ2-3, the V gene TRBV11-3, with D perhaps matching TRBD2 (6 bases). The CDR3 spans 14 residues. Trimming stripped 1 base from V and 2 bases from J, with 7 bases between. Germline V CDR1 and CDR2: SGHNT, YENEEA. The CDR3 region has the DNA TGTGCCAGCAGCTTAGCGGGAGTCACAGATACGCAGTATTTT. Translating it yields CASSLAGVTDTQYF.

This chain links TRBV7-6 with TRBJ2-7; 7 bases match TRBD2. The CDR3 covers 15 residues. V trimming: 7 bases; J trimming: 0 bases; junction bases outside the gene matches: 9. The germline V gene encodes CDR1 SGHVS and CDR2 FNYEAQ. The CDR3 coding sequence is TGTGCCAGCACGATCGGGGAGGGGTACTCCTACGAGCAGTACTTC. Protein product: CASTIGEGYSYEQYF.

J is TRBJ1-2 and V is TRBV2; D is ambiguous. Trimming removed 4 bases at V and 2 bases at J, with 14 bases between. The germline V gene encodes CDR1 SNHLY and CDR2 FYNNEI. CDR3 length equals 15 residues. The CDR3, as DNA: TGTGCCAGCAGTGGGCCCATGACGGGAAACTATGGCTACACCTTC. This translates into CASSGPMTGNYGYTF.

The chain uses TRBV30 and TRBJ1-2; D is possibly TRBD1 (5 bases). The CDR3 sequence is 14 residues long. V was trimmed by 3 bases and J by 2 bases, leaving 13 bases between them. CDR1 and CDR2 (germline): GTSNPN, SVGIG (reference sequence). CDR3 nucleotide sequence: TGTGCCTGGAGAATCCTGGGGCAAAACTATGGCTACACCTTC. This translates into CAWRILGQNYGYTF.

This chain uses TRBV7-2 with TRBJ2-7; 8 positions match TRBD1. Trimming cost V 5 bases and J 5 bases; bases outside gene matches: 8. CDR1 and CDR2 from the germline V gene are SGHTA and FQGNSA. The CDR3 is made up of 14 amino acids. The CDR3 sequence: CASSSMGQAHEQYF. The CDR3 DNA reads TGTGCCAGCAGCAGTATGGGACAGGCCCACGAGCAGTACTTC.

This clone was seen a handful of times. V is TRBV6-1 and J is TRBJ1-2, with D hard to call. Trimming took off 3 bases at V and 4 bases at J, with 9 bases between the two ends. Germline V CDR1 and CDR2: MNHNS, SASEGT. The CDR3 has 13 residues. The CDR3 reads CASSDSGSYGYTF. CDR3 sequence (DNA): TGTGCCAGCAGTGATTCGGGGTCCTATGGCTACACCTTC.

The V call is TRBV29-1, the J call TRBJ1-3, with D unclear. The CDR3 spans 11 residues. Deletions cut 6 bases from V and 3 bases from J, with 6 bases between. CDR1 is SQVTM and CDR2 is ANQGSEA in the germline V gene. The CDR3 spells CSVFGGNTIYF. The CDR3, as DNA: TGCAGCGTGTTCGGTGGAAACACCATATATTTT.

V gene TRBV28 combines with J gene TRBJ2-5; 12 positions agree with TRBD2. CDR1 is MDHEN, CDR2 SYDVKM, per germline. V trimming: 5 bases; J trimming: 3 bases; junction bases outside the gene matches: 10. CDR3 length equals 17 residues. The CDR3 loop reads CASSLESSGGVEETQYF. CDR3 sequence (DNA): TGTGCCAGCAGTCTGGAATCTAGCGGGGGGGTTGAAGAGACCCAGTACTTC.

Comments on this clone: The junction and the germline gene differ at one end; a read error may be behind it. The J gene is TRBJ1-2, the V gene TRBV29-1; D gene ambiguous. The CDR3 loop spans 12 amino acids. Germline lookup yields CDR1 SQVTM and CDR2 ANQGSEA. DNA of the CDR3: TGCAGCGTTGAAGAGGCCCCGAGGCGGGCGGCCTTC. This codes for CSVEEAPRRAAF.